The 5 T cell receptor beta chains below come from one sample, sequenced in a study of blood T cells in healthy people across ages (dated by TCRdb to about 2015). The method behind the library was 5' RACE. The sequencer listed for this sample is Illumina HiSeq 2500. The second PCR ran for roughly 6 to 11 cycles and used a J-beta primer mix along with a sample-barcoded 5' primer. The public reads were quality trimmed at Q25 with fastp and then assembled into clones with MiXCR by TCRdb, keeping productive beta chains. Each entry is one CDR3 protein sequence, shown with its most common DNA and genes. The sample has roughly 1,500,000 distinct CDR3 sequences on record, approximately 40% of them singletons. The ten largest clones take up 7.9% of the sample. The sequenced material came from blood. The receptor set was obtained from a woman aged 18-29 years in good health.

V gene TRBV27 combines with J gene TRBJ2-5; tentative D call: TRBD1 (5 bases). The V and J ends lost 6 bases and 1 base respectively, with 12 bases between them. Germline-derived CDR1 and CDR2 are MNHEY and SMNVEV (reference sequence). The CDR3 has 14 amino acids. The CDR3 loop is CASRGLDTQETQYF. CDR3 nucleotides: TGTGCCAGCAGGGGCCTGGACACCCAAGAGACCCAGTACTTC.

This clonotype was observed a few times. The chain carries TRBV7-9 and TRBJ1-1; the D gene is possibly TRBD1 (5 bases). CDR1 SEHNR and CDR2 FQNEAQ come from the germline V gene (reference sequence). CDR3 length equals 14 residues. Trimming removed 5 bases from V and 1 base from J, with 11 bases in between. The CDR3 loop is CASSDRGKNTEAFF. CDR3 DNA: TGTGCCAGCAGCGACAGAGGGAAGAACACTGAAGCTTTCTTT.

For this clonotype: At one end, the junction sequence differs from germline, possibly due to a read error. The rearrangement links TRBV2 to TRBJ2-5; weak D call: TRBD1 (5 bases). This CDR3 region has 14 residues. The germline V gene has CDR1 SNHLY and CDR2 FYNNEI. The CDR3: CASSDDSSQETQYF. The CDR3 nucleotides are TGTGCCAGTAGTGATGACAGCTCTCAAGAGACCCAGTACTTC. Full variable domain (remainder filled in from reference TRBV2 and TRBJ2-5): EPEVTQTPSHQVTQMGQEVILRCVPISNHLYFYWYRQILGQKVEFLVSFYNNEISEKSEIFDDQFSVERPDGSNFTLKIRSTKLEDSAMYFCASSDDSSQETQYFGPGTRLLVL.

The J gene is TRBJ2-2, the V gene TRBV5-1, with 11 bases aligning to TRBD2. The CDR3 has 17 amino acids. Germline values: CDR1 SGHRS, CDR2 YFSETQ. The V segment lost 2 bases and the J segment 1 base; nucleotides outside the gene matches: 4. The CDR3 DNA reads as TGCGCCAGCAGCTTCCTAGCGGGGGGACGGAACACCGGGGAGCTGTTTTTT. Amino acid sequence: CASSFLAGGRNTGELFF.

The rearrangement joins TRBV7-9 to TRBJ2-7, with D possibly called TRBD1 or TRBD2 (5 bases each). Germline CDR1 reads SEHNR; CDR2 reads FQNEAQ (reference sequence). With 8 bases removed from V and 7 bases from J, the gap between germline ends came to 18 bases. The CDR3 sequence is 13 residues long. CDR3 nucleotides: TGTGCCAGCGAGGGACCCGGATCGTATGAGCAGTACTTC. This codes for CASEGPGSYEQYF.